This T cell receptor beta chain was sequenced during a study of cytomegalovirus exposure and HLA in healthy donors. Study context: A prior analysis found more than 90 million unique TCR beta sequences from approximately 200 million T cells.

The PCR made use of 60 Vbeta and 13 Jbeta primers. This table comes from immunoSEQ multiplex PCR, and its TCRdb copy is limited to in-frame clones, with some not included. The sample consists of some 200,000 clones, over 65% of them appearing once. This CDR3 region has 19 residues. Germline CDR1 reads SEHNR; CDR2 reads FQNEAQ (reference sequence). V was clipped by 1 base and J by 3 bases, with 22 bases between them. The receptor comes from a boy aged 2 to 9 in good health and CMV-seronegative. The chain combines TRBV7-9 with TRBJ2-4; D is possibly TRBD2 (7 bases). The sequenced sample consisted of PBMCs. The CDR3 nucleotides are TGTGCCAGCAGCTTAGGGGGGGGGTCTGGAGAGGGGGTCAAAAACATTCAGTACTTC. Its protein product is CASSLGGGSGEGVKNIQYF.